Each of the 24 T cell receptor beta chains below was sequenced from the same sample in a study of neurological immune-mediated disorders. MiXCR, applied by TCRdb to the 5' RACE reads, yields one record per CDR3 protein. The repertoire includes 65,000 to 70,000 distinct CDR3 sequences, almost 4% of them detected once, and under 1.5% sits in the top ten. Sequencing was performed on PBMCs. These TCRs come from a man aged 25 to 45 with multiple sclerosis.

This clonotype was recorded at least ten times. The chain joins TRBV12-3 or TRBV12-4 to TRBJ1-2; D unclear. Trimming took 2 bases from V and 4 from J, leaving 11 bases between them. The CDR3 is made up of 14 amino acids. The CDR3 bases are TGTGCCAGCAGTTTACAGAGGGTAGGCTATGGCTACACCTTC. It yields the protein CASSLQRVGYGYTF.

This clonotype was recorded at least ten times. CDR3 DNA: TGTGCCAGCAGATCCGGAGGGTATAATTCACCCCTCCACTTT. It codes for CASRSGGYNSPLHF. V usage is TRBV5-6 and J usage is TRBJ1-6; D not certain. V lost 5 bases and J 4 bases, leaving 10 bases between the germline ends. Germline CDR1 is SGHDT and CDR2 is YYEEEE. The CDR3 spans 14 residues.

This clonotype was counted many times. The chain combines TRBV6-2 or TRBV6-3 with TRBJ2-1, with D possibly being TRBD2 (7 bases). This CDR3 has 12 amino acids. Germline V lookup: CDR1 MNHEY, CDR2 SVGEGT. Trimming stripped 9 bases from V and 7 bases from J, with 13 bases between. The CDR3 DNA reads as TGTGCCAGTAATGGGGGGGCAAATGAGCAGTTCTTC. This translates into CASNGGANEQFF.

This clonotype came up many times. The J gene is TRBJ2-3, the V gene TRBV5-1, with a tentative D call TRBD1 (6 bases). Germline lookup yields CDR1 SGHRS and CDR2 YFSETQ. V lost 3 bases and J lost 0, with 11 bases in between. The CDR3 runs to 15 residues. CDR3 DNA sequence: TGCGCCAGCAGCTCTGGACAGACCAGCACAGATACGCAGTATTTT. Its translation is CASSSGQTSTDTQYF.

This clonotype was recorded at least ten times. The chain links TRBV5-1 to TRBJ2-3, with TRBD1 identical over 9 bases. CDR3 length: 15 amino acids. Germline trimming cut 4 bases from V and 6 bases from J; bases unmatched to any gene: 9. Germline values: CDR1 SGHRS, CDR2 YFSETQ. CDR3 bases: TGCGCCAGCAGCCGCGGACAGGGGACTTTGGATACGCAGTATTTT. Protein: CASSRGQGTLDTQYF. The full variable domain, rest sourced from reference TRBV5-1 and TRBJ2-3, is KAGVTQTPRYLIKTRGQQVTLSCSPISGHRSVSWYQQTPGQGLQFLFEYFSETQRNKGNFPGRFSGRQFSNSRSEMNVSTLELGDSALYLCASSRGQGTLDTQYFGPGTRLTVL.

This clonotype was seen repeatedly, ten times or more. The V and J genes are TRBV5-1 and TRBJ1-4, with 9 nucleotides matching TRBD1. V was clipped by 4 bases and J by 5 bases; unmatched bases: 3. The V gene's germline CDR1 is SGHRS and CDR2 YFSETQ. The CDR3 has 14 amino acids. CDR3 nucleotides: TGCGCCAGCAGCCCGACAGGGGGGAATGAAAAACTGTTTTTT. This codes for CASSPTGGNEKLFF.

This clonotype showed up many times. The chain carries TRBV12-3 or TRBV12-4 and TRBJ2-7; D unresolved. The germline V and J ends were trimmed by 2 bases and 0 bases, with 5 bases remaining between them. The CDR3 covers 13 residues. CDR3 sequence reads: CASSLFVSYEQYF. The CDR3 bases are TGTGCCAGCAGTTTATTCGTCTCCTACGAGCAGTACTTC.

This clonotype was picked up many times. This rearrangement joins TRBV5-4 to TRBJ1-1; tentative D call: TRBD1 (5 bases). Trimming shortened V by 2 bases and J by 5 bases, and 10 bases separated the two germline ends. In germline, CDR1 is SGHNT, CDR2 YYREEE (reference sequence). CDR3 length: 13 residues. CDR3 sequence: CASSFQGVTEAFF. CDR3 bases: TGTGCCAGCAGCTTCCAGGGTGTTACTGAAGCTTTCTTT.

This clonotype was seen repeatedly, ten times or more. The chain uses TRBV18 and TRBJ1-3; the D is unclear. The length of the CDR3 is 14 residues. Germline CDR1 KGHSH, CDR2 LQKENI. V was clipped by 1 base and J by 0 bases, with 4 bases between them. The CDR3, as DNA: TGTGCCAGCTCACCACTGGACTCTGGAAACACCATATATTTT. Translation gives CASSPLDSGNTIYF. Full variable domain (outside the CDR3, taken from reference TRBV18 and TRBJ1-3): NAGVMQNPRHLVRRRGQEARLRCSPMKGHSHVYWYRQLPEEGLKFMVYLQKENIIDESGMPKERFSAEFPKEGPSILRIQQVVRGDSAAYFCASSPLDSGNTIYFGEGSWLTVV.

In this sample, this clonotype turned up many times. The V and J genes are TRBV7-9 and TRBJ2-1; D unclear. Trimming removed 5 bases from V and 8 bases from J, with 10 bases in between. Looked up from germline, CDR1 is SEHNR and CDR2 is FQNEAQ (reference sequence). The CDR3 is made up of 12 amino acids. The CDR3 protein is CASSPEQHEQFF. The DNA of the CDR3 is TGTGCCAGCAGCCCTGAGCAACATGAGCAGTTCTTC.

This clonotype has ten or more counts. The genes are TRBV27 and TRBJ1-2; D not certain. This CDR3 region has 13 residues. Trimming pared 3 bases from V and 1 base from J, leaving 6 bases between. The germline gives CDR1 MNHEY, CDR2 SMNVEV (reference sequence). CDR3 sequence reads: CASSLGSNYGYTF. CDR3 coding DNA: TGTGCCAGCAGTTTGGGCAGTAACTATGGCTACACCTTC.

This clonotype was found many times. V usage is TRBV6-5 and J usage is TRBJ1-2; 8 nucleotides line up with TRBD1. This CDR3 region has 12 residues. Germline V gene data show CDR1 as MNHEY and CDR2 as SVGAGI. V trimming: 6 bases; J trimming: 7 bases; junction bases outside the gene matches: 4. CDR3 protein: CASRSGGFGYTF. CDR3 in DNA: TGTGCCAGCAGATCAGGGGGCTTTGGCTACACCTTC.

This clonotype was found many times. The CDR3 sequence: CSAGGLAGVETQYF. Here the CDR3 DNA reads TGCAGTGCCGGAGGACTAGCGGGGGTAGAGACCCAGTACTTC. The gene calls are TRBV20-1 and TRBJ2-5, with TRBD2 matching over 13 bases. Germline V gives CDR1 DFQATT, CDR2 SNEGSKA (reference sequence). Germline trimming cut 6 bases from V and 4 bases from J; bases unmatched to any gene: 5. The CDR3 spans 14 residues.

This clonotype was detected many times. V gene TRBV5-8 combines with J gene TRBJ2-1, with D unresolved. Germline-derived CDR1 and CDR2 are SGHTS and YDEGEE. V shed 3 bases and J shed 6 bases, with 16 bases lying between them. The CDR3 is 15 amino acids. The CDR3 spells CASSWGSFRFNEQFF. For the CDR3, the DNA is TGTGCCAGCAGCTGGGGTTCTTTTAGGTTCAATGAGCAGTTCTTC.

There are many counts of this clonotype. The chain uses TRBV9 and TRBJ2-1, with D perhaps assigned TRBD1 or TRBD2 (6 bases each). Trimming removed 6 bases from V and 7 bases from J, with 14 bases in between. Per germline, CDR1 SGDLS and CDR2 YYNGEE. This CDR3 has 13 amino acids. The CDR3 DNA is TGTGCCAGCACATCGGGGGCGGGGAATGAGCAGTTCTTC. Translation: CASTSGAGNEQFF. The full variable domain, in which reference TRBV9 and TRBJ2-1 provide the parts outside the CDR3, is DSGVTQTPKHLITATGQRVTLRCSPRSGDLSVYWYQQSLDQGLQFLIQYYNGEERAKGNILERFSAQQFPDLHSELNLSSLELGDSALYFCASTSGAGNEQFFGPGTRLTVL.

This clonotype was counted ten times or more. The chain has TRBV20-1 and TRBJ2-6; the D is unclear. The CDR3 length is 13 residues. V was trimmed by 2 bases and J by 2 bases, leaving 4 bases between them. Germline V gene lookup returns CDR1 DFQATT and CDR2 SNEGSKA (reference sequence). In DNA, the CDR3 is TGCAGTGCTAGACGTCCTGGGGCCAACGTCCTGACTTTC. It codes for CSARRPGANVLTF.

This clonotype showed up many times. J is TRBJ2-7 and V is TRBV4-3, with 8 bases identical to TRBD1. The trim removed 6 bases at V and 4 bases at J, leaving 8 bases unmatched. Looked up from germline, CDR1 is LGHNA and CDR2 is YSLEER. The CDR3 runs to 14 residues. CDR3 loop: CASSTYGTGYEQYF. CDR3 nucleotide sequence: TGCGCCAGCAGTACCTACGGGACAGGTTACGAGCAGTACTTC.

A few counts support this clonotype. The chain employs TRBV4-1 and TRBJ1-6, with TRBD1 matching over 8 bases. V dropped 3 bases and J dropped 10; count of bases not matched to a gene: 11. The CDR3 is made up of 16 amino acids. The germline gives CDR1 MGHRA, CDR2 YSYEKL. The CDR3 DNA reads TGCGCCAGCAGCCACGGTCGGACAGGGAAGCACTCACCCCTCCACTTT. Protein sequence: CASSHGRTGKHSPLHF.

This clonotype was recorded many times. V gene TRBV10-2 combines with J gene TRBJ2-5, with a weak D call TRBD1 (5 bases). The ends were cut back, 7 bases at V and 2 bases at J, with 8 bases in the middle. The V gene's germline CDR1 is WSHSY and CDR2 SAAADI. The length of the CDR3 is 12 residues. The CDR3 here is CASKGVQETQYF. The DNA of the CDR3 is TGCGCCAGCAAAGGGGTACAAGAGACCCAGTACTTC.

This clonotype was seen many times. The gene calls are TRBV5-1 and TRBJ2-1; no reliable D call. Germline CDR1 reads SGHRS; CDR2 reads YFSETQ. Trimming cost V 4 bases and J 0 bases, with 14 bases left between them. This CDR3 has 16 amino acids. The CDR3 spells CASSLVSRSSYNEQFF. The CDR3 nucleotides are TGCGCCAGCAGCCTCGTCAGTCGGAGCTCCTACAATGAGCAGTTCTTC.

This clonotype was seen at least ten times. This rearrangement joins TRBV29-1 to TRBJ2-3; 10 nucleotides agree with TRBD1. This CDR3 spans 13 amino acids. CDR1 is SQVTM, CDR2 ANQGSEA, per germline. The V and J ends lost 7 bases and 5 bases, in that order; junction bases with no gene match: 6. The DNA for the CDR3 is TGCAGCGCCTACAGGGACAGGGGAGATACGCAGTATTTT. Protein sequence: CSAYRDRGDTQYF.

This clonotype was recorded at least ten times. CDR3: CASSSRTGLSSYEQYF. CDR3 DNA: TGCGCCAGCAGCTCCCGGACAGGCCTAAGCTCCTACGAGCAGTACTTC. The V gene is TRBV5-1, the J gene TRBJ2-7; TRBD1 aligns across 7 bases. The trim removed 3 bases at V and 0 bases at J, leaving 9 bases unmatched. Germline CDR1 reads SGHRS; CDR2 reads YFSETQ. The CDR3 is 16 amino acids.

This clonotype was seen many times. The rearrangement uses TRBV3-1 and TRBJ2-6; 7 bases map to TRBD1. V shed 4 bases and J 1 base; nucleotides not matched to a gene: 7. The CDR3 length is 17 residues. The germline CDR1 and CDR2 sequences are LGHDT and YNNKEL (reference sequence). CDR3 DNA: TGTGCCAGCAGCCCGGGGACAGCACTTTCTGGGGCCAACGTCCTGACTTTC. Translation: CASSPGTALSGANVLTF.

This clonotype was recorded at least ten times. The rearrangement links TRBV7-2 to TRBJ1-1; weak D call: TRBD1 (6 bases). CDR1 is SGHTA, CDR2 FQGNSA, per germline. V lost 5 bases and J lost 3, with 19 bases in between. The CDR3 runs to 16 residues. The CDR3 region has the DNA TGTGCCAGCAGCCCCAGAGGGCCAGGGGAGGACACTGAAGCTTTCTTT. This sequence encodes CASSPRGPGEDTEAFF.